This TCR beta chain was retrieved from a study of long-term antiretroviral therapy in people with HIV. Findings and limits, study-wide: Clonal populations expanded prior to ART predominated within the repertoire at all time points. Patients on ART gained diversity, which nonetheless stayed below transplant donor controls.

Germline values: CDR1 LGHNT, CDR2 FRNRAP. The CDR3 extends over 13 amino acids. Trimming shortened V by 1 base and J by 12 bases, and 13 bases separated the two germline ends. The immunoSEQ assay was v3.0, run at survey level. The sequencing target was about 35,000-55,000 T-cell genomes per sample. Profiling relied on immunoSEQ multiplex PCR, and the TCRdb table lists in-frame clones only, not all of them. In the table there are approximately 26,000 clones, around three quarters of which are singletons. The sample holds one count of this clone. The antigen is unknown. This chain connects TRBV12-5 to TRBJ2-1; D gene uncertain. The sequence derives from a woman aged 40 to 50 with HIV. The input for sequencing was unsorted PBMCs, taken 1.2 years after starting antiretroviral therapy. This chain's CDR3 is CASGLGPRVAQFF. The CDR3 nucleotides are TGTGCTAGTGGTTTGGGTCCTAGGGTCGCGCAGTTCTTC.